This T cell receptor beta chain comes out of a study of follicular helper T cells after annual influenza vaccination. The V segment lost 6 bases and the J segment 12 bases; nucleotides outside the gene matches: 3. This CDR3 is 12 amino acids long. Germline CDR1 and CDR2: MNHEY and SVGAGI. TCRB sequencing was done at Survey resolution level. The method was immunoSEQ multiplex PCR; TCRdb's version includes in-frame clones alone and lacks a portion of them. This sample has about 11,000 clones, with around four fifths found just once. This TCR was sampled from an adult who received the influenza vaccine. The sample in question was CXCR5- memory CD4+ T cells sorted from blood, obtained 6 weeks after influenza vaccination. The rearrangement links TRBV6-5 to TRBJ1-4; 11 nucleotides match TRBD1. Here the CDR3 reads CASRKGQGELFF. As DNA, the CDR3 is TGTGCCAGCAGAAAGGGACAGGGGGAACTGTTTTTT.